This is a list of T cell receptor beta chains from one sample in a study. TCRdb used MiXCR to reprocess the 5' RACE reads, holding one entry per CDR3 protein. The sample has under 6,000 distinct CDR3 sequences, 35% to 40% seen once. Source material: memory CD4+ T cells sorted from blood. The source is a female donor with breast cancer. Both conserved end residues are trimmed from each CDR3. Fields, in order: CDR3 protein, J gene, clone size, CDR3 length, V gene. Not every row has a clone size; where given, it reads once, few, many or a size class.

CDR3: ASSFKGLAGVFSGANVLT
J: TRBJ2-6
size: medium-sized
length: 18
V: TRBV12-3/TRBV12-4

CDR3: SADDGYNEQF
J: TRBJ2-1
size: few
length: 10
V: TRBV20-1

CDR3: ASSAGEGQPQH
J: TRBJ1-5
size: many
length: 11
V: TRBV5-6

CDR3: ASSQHLSSKNIQY
J: TRBJ2-4
size: many
length: 13
V: TRBV3-1

CDR3: ASRSRTGGFRETQY
J: TRBJ2-5
size: few
length: 14
V: TRBV3-1

CDR3: ASRGSGSYEQY
J: TRBJ2-7
size: .
length: 11
V: TRBV6-5

CDR3: ASGSGELF
J: TRBJ2-2
size: .
length: 8
V: TRBV27

CDR3: ASSHPGLAGGPDYNEQF
J: TRBJ2-1
size: .
length: 17
V: TRBV4-1

CDR3: SFLGQFSYNEQF
J: TRBJ2-1
size: .
length: 12
V: TRBV20-1

CDR3: TSSTDRVPYEQY
J: TRBJ2-7
size: .
length: 12
V: TRBV7-8

CDR3: ASSGDQGPLGGYT
J: TRBJ1-2
size: many
length: 13
V: TRBV7-9

CDR3: ASSRERGGPSSVSETQY
J: TRBJ2-5
size: few
length: 17
V: TRBV28

CDR3: ASSSAGTYKQY
J: TRBJ2-7
size: .
length: 11
V: TRBV5-1

CDR3: ASSPRGRAVDTQY
J: TRBJ2-3
size: few
length: 13
V: TRBV18

CDR3: ASSQDGLAYNEQF
J: TRBJ2-1
size: .
length: 13
V: TRBV4-1